The 26 T cell receptor beta chains listed next were all sequenced from one sample in a study of identical twins. TCRdb used MiXCR to reprocess the 5' RACE reads, holding one entry per CDR3 protein. The table has 250,000 to 350,000 distinct CDR3 sequences, under 9.5% seen once; the top ten hold roughly 2.1%. These same data were also listed under a study on yellow fever vaccine responses in identical twins.

Sequencing was carried out using memory (CD45RO+) T cells sorted from blood. Receptor source: a young woman in good health.

This clonotype was observed a few times. J is TRBJ1-6 and V is TRBV2, with TRBD1 matching over 9 bases. Trimming took 3 bases from V and 12 from J; bases not matched to a gene: 6. The CDR3 contains 14 residues. CDR1 and CDR2 from the germline V gene are SNHLY and FYNNEI. The CDR3 sequence is CASSDQTGGLPLHF. The CDR3 DNA reads TGTGCCAGCAGTGATCAGACAGGGGGATTACCCCTCCACTTT.

At least ten counts were recorded for this clonotype. The chain employs TRBV5-1 and TRBJ2-1, with 11 bases fitting TRBD2. With 5 bases clipped from V and 7 bases from J, the junction kept 5 bases outside the gene matches. CDR3 length equals 14 residues. Looked up from germline, CDR1 is SGHRS and CDR2 is YFSETQ. The CDR3 reads CASSSTSGKNEQFF. The CDR3 nucleotides are TGCGCCAGCAGTTCGACTAGCGGGAAGAATGAGCAGTTCTTC.

There are a few counts of this clonotype. J is TRBJ2-7 and V is TRBV18, with 9 bases identical to TRBD1. Germline V gives CDR1 KGHSH, CDR2 LQKENI. There are 14 residues in the CDR3. The V gene end was trimmed by 6 bases and the J gene end by 6 bases; junction bases not matched to a gene: 9. The CDR3 sequence: CASSSGTGYAEQYF. CDR3 DNA: TGTGCCAGCTCGTCCGGGACAGGGTACGCCGAGCAGTACTTC.

This clonotype was observed many times. V and J are TRBV6-5 and TRBJ1-1, with D unresolved. V lost 6 bases to trimming and J lost 0 bases, with 11 bases between them. CDR3 size: 14 residues. CDR1 is MNHEY, CDR2 SVGAGI, per germline. This CDR3 is CASRVMGMNTEAFF. The CDR3 DNA reads as TGTGCCAGCAGGGTTATGGGGATGAACACTGAAGCTTTCTTT.

The chain couples TRBV11-2 to TRBJ1-1; 7 bases are shared with TRBD1. CDR1 and CDR2 from the germline V gene are SGHAT and FQNNGV. Unmatched junction bases numbered 4, after V lost 3 bases and J lost 3 bases. The CDR3 has 14 residues. CDR3 protein: CASSFSQGYTEAFF. CDR3 sequence (DNA): TGTGCCAGCAGCTTCTCACAGGGGTACACTGAAGCTTTCTTT.

This chain joins TRBV12-3 or TRBV12-4 and TRBJ2-2; D not resolved. V gave up 6 bases and J gave up 8 bases, with 7 bases separating them. The CDR3 is 11 amino acids. CDR3 bases: TGTGCCAGCAGAAAGGCGGGGGAGCTGTTTTTT. This codes for CASRKAGELFF.

The chain recombines TRBV10-1 with TRBJ2-3; weak D call: TRBD2 (7 bases). Per the germline V gene, CDR1 is WNHNN and CDR2 is SYGVQD (reference sequence). The CDR3 spans 14 residues. V gave up 0 bases and J gave up 5 bases, with 9 bases separating them. The CDR3 loop is CASSESRGGDTQYF. The DNA for the CDR3 is TGCGCCAGCAGTGAGTCGAGGGGGGGAGATACGCAGTATTTT.

This clonotype was detected many times. The V and J genes are TRBV5-1 and TRBJ2-2; D is unresolved. Germline V gives CDR1 SGHRS, CDR2 YFSETQ. Trimming took off 3 bases at V and 1 base at J, with 1 base between the two ends. The CDR3 has 12 amino acids. CDR3 in amino acids: CASSWNTGELFF. The CDR3 nucleotides read TGCGCCAGCAGCTGGAACACCGGGGAGCTGTTTTTT.

This clonotype has at least ten counts. The chain couples TRBV20-1 to TRBJ2-2; 8 bases align to TRBD2. CDR3 length equals 15 residues. The germline V gene encodes CDR1 DFQATT and CDR2 SNEGSKA (reference sequence). J was trimmed by 7 bases and V by 1 base; bases with no gene match: 8. For the CDR3, the DNA is TGCAGTGCTAGAGGCCCGGGACTAGATGGCGGGGAGCTGTTTTTT. Protein: CSARGPGLDGGELFF.

At least ten counts were recorded for this clonotype. This rearrangement joins TRBV12-3 or TRBV12-4 to TRBJ1-1; TRBD1 is a possible D gene (5 bases). The CDR3 sequence is 15 residues long. The ends were cut back, 3 bases at V and 0 bases at J, with 11 bases in the middle. The CDR3 reads CASSFSGGMNTEAFF. The DNA for the CDR3 is TGTGCCAGCAGTTTTTCGGGGGGAATGAACACTGAAGCTTTCTTT.

In this sample, this clonotype turned up many times. V usage is TRBV6-2 or TRBV6-3 and J usage is TRBJ2-1, with 12 bases matching TRBD2. Losses at the gene ends were 0 bases for V and 7 bases for J; bases not matched to a gene: 10. The CDR3 has 18 amino acids. From germline, CDR1 is MNHEY and CDR2 SVGEGT. The CDR3, as DNA: TGTGCCAGCAGTTACTCGACTGGGGGACTAGCGGGTAGGAATGAGCAGTTCTTC. It yields the protein CASSYSTGGLAGRNEQFF.

The V gene is TRBV6-1, the J gene TRBJ1-2; a possible D gene is TRBD1 (5 bases). Germline lookup yields CDR1 MNHNS and CDR2 SASEGT. The CDR3 sequence is 15 residues long. Trimming cost V 2 bases and J 8 bases, with 18 bases left between them. CDR3 residues: CASSEREGRSLGYTF. CDR3 coding DNA: TGTGCCAGCAGTGAAAGGGAGGGACGGTCTCTGGGCTACACCTTC.

There are many counts of this clonotype. The rearrangement links TRBV20-1 to TRBJ2-3; the D gene is possibly TRBD1 (5 bases). Looked up from germline, CDR1 is DFQATT and CDR2 is SNEGSKA (reference sequence). CDR3 length: 15 residues. V was trimmed by 0 bases and J by 0 bases, leaving 10 bases between them. CDR3 region: CSARDLGASTDTQYF. CDR3 bases: TGCAGTGCTAGAGATCTAGGGGCAAGCACAGATACGCAGTATTTT.

This clonotype was detected ten times or more. For the CDR3, the DNA is TGTGCCACCAGTGTCAGGGGCGCAATAAACACCGGGGAGCTGTTTTTT. It is translated as CATSVRGAINTGELFF. This chain uses TRBV24-1 with TRBJ2-2, with D maybe TRBD1 (6 bases). V was shortened by 5 bases and J by 2 bases, with 14 bases between the two germline ends. Germline assignment: CDR1 KGHDR and CDR2 SFDVKD. CDR3 length equals 16 residues.

This clonotype was detected only a few times. The chain couples TRBV9 to TRBJ1-1; D gene uncertain. The ends were cut back, 0 bases at V and 3 bases at J, with 6 bases in the middle. The CDR3 has 13 amino acids. CDR1 and CDR2 (germline): SGDLS, YYNGEE. The CDR3 nucleotides read TGTGCCAGCAGCGTAGACCAGCACACTGAAGCTTTCTTT. This encodes CASSVDQHTEAFF.

About this clonotype: Compared with germline, one end of the junction differs, possibly owing to a read error. The rearrangement joins TRBV7-3 to TRBJ2-7, with 7 positions matching TRBD2. Germline CDR1 SGHTA, CDR2 FQGTGA. CDR3 size: 15 residues. This CDR3 reads CASSLQAGSSYERYF. The CDR3 DNA follows: TGTGCCAGCAGCTTACAAGCGGGAAGCTCCTACGAGCGGTACTTC.

V and J are TRBV20-1 and TRBJ2-3; TRBD2 agrees at 12 bases. Trimming removed 3 bases from V and 6 bases from J; junction bases left unmatched: 4. This CDR3 has 14 amino acids. The germline gives CDR1 DFQATT, CDR2 SNEGSKA (reference sequence). CDR3 in amino acids: CSARTSGSFDTQYF. DNA of the CDR3: TGCAGTGCTAGGACTAGCGGGAGTTTTGATACGCAGTATTTT.

This clonotype occurred many times. The J gene is TRBJ1-5, the V gene TRBV9, with TRBD1 identical over 8 bases. The CDR3 has 14 amino acids. Germline CDR1 and CDR2: SGDLS and YYNGEE. V was clipped by 3 bases and J by 4 bases; unmatched bases: 3. DNA for the CDR3: TGTGCCAGCAGCGCTGGACAGGGAAATCAGCCCCAGCATTTT. Translation: CASSAGQGNQPQHF.

Many counts were recorded for this clonotype. The chain combines TRBV2 with TRBJ1-5; D gene unclear. The V gene's germline CDR1 is SNHLY and CDR2 FYNNEI. The CDR3 sequence is 17 residues long. The V and J ends lost 1 base and 0 bases respectively, with 13 bases between them. CDR3 nucleotides: TGTGCCAGCAGTGAAGGACCGGGGATTAATAGCAATCAGCCCCAGCATTTT. Translated, it gives CASSEGPGINSNQPQHF.

This clonotype was seen repeatedly, ten times or more. The V and J genes are TRBV5-1 and TRBJ1-5; a weak D match, TRBD1 (5 bases). V was cut by 3 bases and J by 8 bases, with 18 bases left in between. The CDR3 runs 15 residues. Germline CDR1 SGHRS, CDR2 YFSETQ. CDR3 nucleotide sequence: TGCGCCAGCAGCTATCGGGGGACCCCGGATGAGCCCCAGCATTTT. Protein product: CASSYRGTPDEPQHF.

DNA for the CDR3: TGTGCCAGCAGTTACGGACAAGCCAAAAACATTCAGTACTTC. Amino acid sequence: CASSYGQAKNIQYF. The chain employs TRBV2 and TRBJ2-4; a weak D match, TRBD1 (5 bases). V was trimmed by 5 bases and J by 0 bases, leaving 8 bases between them. Germline CDR1 and CDR2: SNHLY and FYNNEI. This CDR3 has 14 amino acids.

This clonotype occurred many times. J is TRBJ2-7 and V is TRBV20-1; TRBD1 agrees at 10 bases. Trimming removed 7 bases from V and 5 bases from J; junction bases left unmatched: 8. This CDR3 has 13 amino acids. CDR1 is DFQATT and CDR2 is SNEGSKA in the germline V gene (reference sequence). The CDR3 protein is CSVPGQGSHEQYF. The CDR3, as DNA: TGCAGTGTCCCGGGACAGGGGAGCCACGAGCAGTACTTC.

The chain couples TRBV5-1 to TRBJ2-3; D is possibly TRBD1 or TRBD2 (6 bases each). CDR1 and CDR2 (germline): SGHRS, YFSETQ. The V and J ends lost 1 base and 4 bases respectively, with 13 bases between them. The CDR3 runs to 15 residues. DNA of the CDR3: TGCGCCAGCAGCTTGAGGGGGGCTGGGGCAGATACGCAGTATTTT. Its translation is CASSLRGAGADTQYF.

The chain recombines TRBV24-1 with TRBJ2-5; weak D call: TRBD1 (5 bases). The CDR3 runs 15 residues. The germline CDR1 and CDR2 sequences are KGHDR and SFDVKD. With 1 base removed from V and 5 bases from J, the gap between germline ends came to 13 bases. The CDR3 DNA sequence: TGTGCCACCAGTGATTTCCTAGGGGCGACGGAGACCCAGTACTTC. Protein sequence: CATSDFLGATETQYF.

This clonotype was seen many times. This sequence joins TRBV12-3 or TRBV12-4 and TRBJ2-3, with D perhaps being TRBD1 or TRBD2 (5 bases each). Deletions cut 7 bases from V and 6 bases from J, with 23 bases between. The CDR3 contains 16 residues. The CDR3, as DNA: TGTGCCAGCACCCCCCAGGGAGCCAACGATCGGGATACGCAGTATTTT. This codes for CASTPQGANDRDTQYF.

This clonotype was seen more than once but under ten times. The chain employs TRBV20-1 and TRBJ1-4; D unclear. The CDR3 spans 16 residues. Per germline, CDR1 DFQATT and CDR2 SNEGSKA (reference sequence). The V and J ends lost 6 bases and 0 bases respectively, with 17 bases between them. Written as DNA, the CDR3 is TGCAGTGCCAGCGGCAGTTCGCCTTCAACTAATGAAAAACTGTTTTTT. Its protein is CSASGSSPSTNEKLFF.